This T cell receptor beta chain was sequenced in a study of T cell repertoires in cytomegalovirus infection. For the study at large: In public TCR beta signatures, there were indications of both CMV infection and matching HLA type. Findings of the study overall: Predominance within the ex vivo response was attributable to HLA-C-restricted CMV-specific TCR beta clonotypes. The study identified carriers of CMV plus the relevant HLA from cumulative public TCR beta family frequency.

V was shortened by 5 bases and J by 7 bases, with 18 bases between the two germline ends. This CDR3 contains 14 residues. Germline V CDR1 and CDR2: MNHEY, SMNVEV (reference sequence). TCRdb passed the reads through MiXCR, listing each CDR3 protein once. The table shows 560,000 or so distinct CDR3 sequences, with 16% occurring only once. A note on this clonotype: What it binds is not known.

This sequence was found in a human donor in good health (CMV status not recorded). Some clones in this sample may be carry-over from other donors' samples. Sequenced material: CD8+ T cells from PBMCs. The chain has TRBV27 and TRBJ2-7; a weak D match, TRBD2 (5 bases). CDR3 nucleotides: TGTGCCAGCAGTCCTTACCCCGGGGTTCCGGAGCAGTACTTC. Translating it yields CASSPYPGVPEQYF.